This record covers a single T cell receptor beta chain. This receptor's antigen is unknown. Base qualities were left out, and no much larger clone turns up one base away. Library construction relied on the immunoSEQ multiplex PCR assay. A mixture of 60 forward primers for TCR Vbeta segments and 13 reverse primers for TCR Jbeta segments was used in the multiplex PCR. A multiplex PCR assay on genomic DNA amplified the CDR3 region of rearranged TCR beta genes. The Illumina HiSeq System was used to sequence the amplified TCR beta libraries as 87-base-pair reads. The paper's processing steps were these. A later analysis tallied 75 million to 85 million unique TCR beta chains across the 666 repertoires, and about 10 million of those chains were shared by two or more donors. Raw reads were error-corrected and collapsed into unique sequences with a nearest-neighbor algorithm that merged closely related sequences to remove PCR and sequencing errors. CDR3 sequences were aligned to IMGT reference sequences to assign V, D and J gene segments. Each retained sequence needed at least a six-nucleotide match to both a V gene segment and a J gene segment. A rearrangement was called productive if the CDR3 had no stop codons and remained in frame with V and J, and every other rearrangement was called non-productive. Following IMGT convention, CDR3 was defined as the stretch from the second conserved V-encoded cysteine to the conserved J-encoded phenylalanine. In an earlier analysis of some 550 of the donors, sequences lacking an unambiguous match to a single V gene segment were excluded. An earlier analysis of approximately 590 of the donors called V segments functional above 56.7% productive rearrangements and segregating when the between-donor standard deviation exceeded 5%. To diagnose cytomegalovirus status from the catalog of TCR beta chain sequences, a statistical classification framework was built. A later analysis assigned V and J genes by comparing TCR nucleotide sequences with IMGT/GENE-DB human TR gene sequences. A later analysis assigned CDR3 sequences and most-parsimonious VDJ recombination scenarios with the TCRdist pipeline. In a later analysis, every TCR beta chain was defined by the combination of its CDR3 amino acid sequence and its V-gene family, and reads without a unique V-gene family were dropped. To address suspected cross-contamination and a sequencing artifact, a later analysis removed approximately 590 highly shared, low-generation-probability nucleotide sequences. A later analysis calculated a clonal expansion index for each public chain from normalized within-repertoire ranks of inferred template counts. In a later analysis, generation probabilities were computed with a VDJ recombination model fitted to out-of-frame rearrangements, and the resulting probabilities were checked against IGoR. Hypergeometric tests were used in a later analysis to score TCR-TCR, TCR-HLA and TCR-CMV co-occurrence, with a repertoire-size bias correction applied to the TCR pairs. A later analysis estimated false discovery rates by permuting HLA or CMV assignments 20 times. A later analysis grouped co-occurring TCRs with DBSCAN, adding TCRdist sequence similarity when clustering within HLA-allele-positive subsets. Co-occurrence clustering excluded repertoires with fewer than 30,000 or more than 120,000 public chains, plus five with anomalous nucleotide sharing. This is the immuneACCESS table as TCRdb keeps it, with only in-frame sequences that have V and J called. A part of the clones is gone; compared with another copy, unresolved V genes explain less than half, and the rest is unexplained. That table is the source of V, J and clone size, and D and trimming were worked out from the DNA. In this sample the table shows about 94,000 clones, roughly 77% of which occur a single time. The leading ten clones occupy 10% of the sample.

This sample was included in a study of cytomegalovirus exposure and HLA in healthy donors (dated by TCRdb to 2017 to 2019). Regarding the research as a whole: An earlier analysis of 587 of the donors reported about 260 Gb of sequence data and around 110 million unique TCR beta sequences obtained from approximately 180 million T cells. To study patterns of TCR occurrence, a later analysis re-analyzed previously published TCR beta repertoires from 650 to 750 donors and added high-resolution HLA genotyping. The study was designed to test whether signatures of past pathogen exposure could be identified by cataloging public T cell receptors. All discovery cohort repertoires had been generated using a single sequencing platform. To predict cytomegalovirus infection status, the study brought together high-throughput TCR immunosequencing, statistical association of individual TCRs with disease status, and machine learning. Along with the roughly 700-subject first cohort, a separate validation cohort of over a hundred different subjects was used. Of the roughly 400 genotyped donors, around 81% fell in the genetic ancestry cluster associated with self-reported Caucasian donors. To decide whether each TCR beta V gene segment behaved as functional or pseudogenic, an earlier analysis of approximately 590 of the donors relied on high-throughput TCR beta sequencing. Using immunosequencing, the study profiled T cell repertoires from around 680 subjects and related those repertoires to cytomegalovirus serostatus. Both class I and class II loci were covered by HLA typing, at four-digit resolution. The number of typed donors differed by locus: 629-630 for A, B, C, DRB1 and DQB1; some 500 for DQA1; 606 for DPA1; and 450 to 480 for DPB1. Roughly 300 gigabases of sequencing data and tens of millions of unique TCR sequences were included in an early release covering about 700 HLA-typed donors. Donor age, sex, ethnicity and CMV serostatus were compiled alongside the repertoire data. Genome-wide SNP genotypes for about 65% of the 666 donors were used in a later genetic analysis, which treated that subset as a discovery cohort. Because of strong linkage in the cohort, roughly 5 DR-DQ haplotypes were treated as single units for association and clustering. Across about 380 genotyped donors of the cohort, an average of about 240,000 unique TCR beta nucleotide sequences per donor were sequenced, and about a sixth of those sequences were non-productive. The later analysis used no new phenotypic data to find candidate immune exposures, relying instead on TCR beta sequences and their occurrence across donors. Study-wide findings and limitations: Most TCR sequences were observed very rarely across donors, whereas some public TCRs were present in many individuals. A group of highly shared sequence variants was considered likely to be a technical artifact of the sequencing pipeline. A further reported finding was that TCR beta sequences accurately predicted the HLA-A and HLA-B alleles for most subjects in the first cohort. Linkage disequilibrium might explain the correlated functional status among segregating V segments, but an unknown experimental factor could not be ruled out. Cytomegalovirus status was reported to be diagnosed by the classifier with high specificity and sensitivity in both the original and validation cohorts. In a later analysis, HLA-associated TCR beta chains were found to be more clonally expanded and to have lower generation probabilities than equally common non-associated chains. In a later analysis, 16,951 TCR beta sequences were associated with specific HLA alleles at a false discovery rate of 0.05. Sequencing depth was assumed to be roughly uniform across donors in the presence/absence analyses, though that assumption may not hold. A later genetic analysis reported fewer N-insertions in productive TCRs among donors in an Asian-associated ancestry cluster than the roughly 620-donor mean. A later analysis found that TCR association rates varied across HLA loci, with DRB1 alleles showing the most associated TCRs and HLA-C alleles the fewest. In a later analysis, several top co-occurrence clusters were reported to appear linked to parvovirus B19, influenza, CMV and Epstein-Barr virus. For the cohort, immune exposure information was limited to CMV serostatus. Assigning TCR associations to individual alleles was difficult when HLA alleles, especially DR and DQ, strongly co-occurred. Because the 87-base-pair reads could not distinguish some IMGT-functional V segments, including TRBV6-2 and TRBV6-3, those segments were excluded. Because some donors lacked HLA typing at each locus, the association tests relied only on the typed subset. A later analysis found that most CMV-associated TCR beta chains appeared HLA-restricted, with HLA associations seemingly driven largely by CMV exposure. In the study, 150 to 200 TCR beta chains were listed as associated with cytomegalovirus. In vitro tests confirmed that a few of the cytomegalovirus-associated TCR beta chains recognize cytomegalovirus antigens. Because counts were too low, some 16 rarely observed V segments, including chromosome 9 orphons, were excluded from the earlier analysis of roughly 580 of the donors. V-gene and J-gene trimming of TCR beta chains was associated with a missense DCLRE1C variant in a later genetic analysis, and the association was replicated in an independent cohort. Broadly in line with IMGT annotations, most TCR beta V segments showed up in productive rearrangements about 87% or about 30% of the time in an earlier analysis of around 550 of the donors. The authors suggested that the approach could potentially be generalized to other disease states and immunological phenotypes. In this cohort, only TCR beta chains were sequenced, and detectable features were limited by the absence of alpha or paired-chain data.

The cohort consisted of some 730 healthy bone marrow donors. Cohort members were all nominally healthy when sampled, although unrecorded immune exposures were likely present. CMV serostatus was positive for about 300 and negative for about 50% of the roughly 700 cohort members, and was not recorded for this donor. Every donor gave a peripheral blood sample, and the peripheral blood mononuclear cells from that sample were used for TCR beta sequencing. Genomic DNA extraction from the blood cell samples was performed with the Qiagen DNeasy Blood Extraction Kit. The CDR3 covers 14 residues, taking in both the cysteine and the phenylalanine. Only the CDR3 portion is preserved as DNA: 42 bases, with reading frame beginning at the first base. Trimming removed 7 bases from V and 9 bases from J, leaving 22 bases between the germline ends. Taken from the germline V gene (reference sequence), the CDR1 and CDR2 loops are GTSNPN and SVGIG.

This sequence uses TRBV30 and TRBJ1-5; 5 matching bases give a weak D call of TRBD1. The sample was PBMCs. This receptor was identified in a human donor in good health. The DNA sequence is TGTGCCTCTGTAGGGGCAGGCGGAAAGGGGCCCCAGCATTTT. Translation gives CASVGAGGKGPQHF.